The TCR beta chain described here comes from a study of blood T cell repertoires in COVID-19. Study in general: Samples taken during acute and convalescent COVID-19 were collected in the United States, Italy and Spain.

CDR1 is SGHTA and CDR2 is FQGNSA in the germline V gene. The V gene lost 4 bases and the J gene lost 2 bases, with 13 bases spanning the gap. The CDR3 covers 15 residues. This table comes from immunoSEQ multiplex PCR, and its TCRdb copy is limited to in-frame clones, with some not included. The sample holds 250,000 to 350,000 clones, approximately 84% seen once. Enrolled during active infection, Seattle patients were then followed longitudinally. The sequence came from a human donor with COVID-19, enrolled during active disease. The donor label of this sample is uncertain. The V gene is TRBV7-2, the J gene TRBJ2-3, with D uncertain. What was sequenced was peripheral blood. The CDR3: CASSSRFVFTDTQYF. CDR3 in DNA: TGTGCCAGCAGCTCCCGTTTCGTGTTCACAGATACGCAGTATTTT.